One sample yielded the 14 T cell receptor beta chains listed below, sequenced in a study of T cells in Graves' hyperthyroidism and ophthalmopathy. Amplification yielded TCR beta CDR3 regions, with RNA transcripts as the source. The HTBI primer set served for first-round RT-PCR of the TCR CDR3. TCRdb reanalysed the multiplex PCR reads using MiXCR and keeps one entry per CDR3 protein. The data contain roughly 710,000 distinct CDR3 sequences, approximately 40% of them singletons. The sequencing sample was made of blood. Every receptor here comes from a woman between 35 and 50 years old with Graves' hyperthyroidism.

The chain combines TRBV12-3 or TRBV12-4 with TRBJ1-1, with 8 bases identical to TRBD1. The CDR3 consists of 14 residues. Germline trimming cut 4 bases from V and 6 bases from J; bases unmatched to any gene: 7. CDR3 in amino acids: CASSSGRGHPEAFF. CDR3 nucleotide sequence: TGTGCCAGCAGTTCGGGCAGGGGGCACCCTGAAGCTTTCTTT.

This clonotype was picked up a small number of times. V and J are TRBV29-1 and TRBJ2-7, with D perhaps TRBD2 (5 bases). Trimming removed 4 bases at V and 1 base at J, with 26 bases between. Germline V CDR1 and CDR2: SQVTM, ANQGSEA. CDR3 length: 18 amino acids. In nucleotides, the CDR3 is TGCAGCGTTGCTATCATAGGTCGGGATAGGGCACCTTCCTACGAGCAGTACTTC. Protein product: CSVAIIGRDRAPSYEQYF.

This clonotype was found a few times. The chain carries TRBV6-5 and TRBJ1-3, with unresolved D. Germline CDR1 is MNHEY and CDR2 is SVGAGI. CDR3 length equals 11 residues. V was cut by 10 bases and J by 7 bases, with 11 bases left in between. The CDR3 bases are TGTGCCACCGAGGAAGAGAACACCATATATTTT. Amino acids: CATEEENTIYF.

This clonotype came up many times. This chain uses TRBV7-2 with TRBJ2-7; 10 positions agree with TRBD2. From germline, CDR1 is SGHTA and CDR2 FQGNSA. The length of the CDR3 is 15 residues. The junction had 6 bases not matched to a gene; V was cut back by 6 bases and J by 1 base. Written as DNA, the CDR3 is TGTGCCAGCAGGCCCGGGACTAGCGCTTCCTACGAGCAGTACTTC. Residues: CASRPGTSASYEQYF.

The table lists this clonotype with many counts. The chain links TRBV19 to TRBJ1-5, with 8 positions matching TRBD1. CDR3 length equals 15 residues. The germline V gene encodes CDR1 LNHDA and CDR2 SQIVND (reference sequence). V was clipped by 5 bases and J by 9 bases; unmatched bases: 12. This CDR3 is CASSVTGGSVGPQHF. The CDR3 DNA reads TGTGCCAGTAGTGTTACAGGGGGATCGGTAGGGCCCCAGCATTTT.

This clonotype came up many times. J is TRBJ1-1 and V is TRBV5-1; D might be TRBD1 (5 bases). Germline lookup yields CDR1 SGHRS and CDR2 YFSETQ. This CDR3 is 14 amino acids long. The V and J ends lost 2 bases and 5 bases respectively, with 13 bases between them. Here the CDR3 reads CASSFSKGRTEAFF. The CDR3 region has the DNA TGCGCCAGCAGCTTTAGTAAGGGGCGAACTGAAGCTTTCTTT.

This clonotype was observed at least ten times. The genes are TRBV29-1 and TRBJ1-4; TRBD1 matches 8 bases. Germline CDR1 and CDR2: SQVTM and ANQGSEA. Trimming at V came to 7 bases and at J to 8 bases, leaving 9 bases not matched to a gene. The CDR3 runs 13 residues. CDR3 residues: CSGGGQGDEKLFF. The CDR3 DNA sequence: TGCAGCGGCGGAGGACAGGGAGACGAAAAACTGTTTTTT. The full variable domain, its missing parts supplied by reference TRBV29-1 and TRBJ1-4, is SAVISQKPSRDICQRGTSLTIQCQVDSQVTMMFWYRQQPGQSLTLIATANQGSEATYESGFVIDKFPISRPNLTFSTLTVSNMSPEDSSIYLCSGGGQGDEKLFFGSGTQLSVL.

The chain is built from TRBV18 and TRBJ2-7; D gene unclear. Between the trimmed V and J ends, which lost 3 bases and 6 bases, there was a span of 15 bases. The CDR3 covers 14 residues. CDR1 and CDR2 from the germline V gene are KGHSH and LQKENI. CDR3 amino acids: CASSPPSSISEQYF. CDR3 coding DNA: TGTGCCAGCTCACCTCCTTCTAGTATCTCCGAGCAGTACTTC.

This clonotype came up many times. One end of the junction is discordant with germline, which a read error may explain. This chain connects TRBV5-1 to TRBJ1-1; D gene ambiguous. In germline, CDR1 is SGHRS, CDR2 YFSETQ. The CDR3 sequence is 14 residues long. The CDR3 DNA is TGTGCCAGCAGCTTAGCGCTGGGGAACACTGAAGCTTTCTTT. Protein sequence: CASSLALGNTEAFF.

A single count supports this clonotype. V is TRBV7-2 and J is TRBJ2-2; either TRBD1 or TRBD2 may supply D (5 bases each). This CDR3 spans 15 amino acids. V was shortened by 8 bases and J by 8 bases, with 21 bases between the two germline ends. Germline V gene sequence: CDR1 SGHTA, CDR2 FQGNSA. CDR3: CASSPRGTAAGELFF. The CDR3 DNA is TGTGCCAGCTCACCCCGGGGCACGGCTGCGGGGGAGCTGTTTTTT.

This clonotype was seen at least ten times. The chain uses TRBV29-1 and TRBJ1-4; D may be TRBD1 (6 bases). Trimming took 6 bases from V and 10 from J, leaving 18 bases between them. The CDR3 runs 13 residues. Germline CDR1 SQVTM, CDR2 ANQGSEA. The CDR3: CSVHDRDKGKLFF. CDR3 sequence (DNA): TGCAGCGTCCACGACCGGGACAAAGGAAAACTGTTTTTT.

As regards this clonotype: A read error is possible here, since a much larger clone lies one base away. The CDR3 sequence is CASSARDNSYEQYF. As DNA, the CDR3 is TGCGCCAGCAGCGCCCGGGACAACTCCTACGAGCAGTACTTC. This sequence joins TRBV4-3 and TRBJ2-7; maybe TRBD1 (6 bases). The germline V and J ends were trimmed by 5 bases and 0 bases, with 11 bases remaining between them. The CDR3 sequence is 14 residues long. CDR1 is LGHNA, CDR2 YSLEER, per germline.

In this sample, this clonotype turned up many times. It is likely a read error, because the conserved phenylalanine at the end of the CDR3 is missing. No DNA is shown, since the ends of the CDR3 on it are uncertain; the CDR3 is the one TCRdb lists. This chain links TRBV7-9 with TRBJ1-6; the D call in the table, TRBD1, was not verified against the DNA. The CDR3 is 8 residues long, counting both termini. CDR1 SEHNR and CDR2 FQNEAQ come from the germline V gene (reference sequence). Here the CDR3 reads CASSGPGG.

The V gene is TRBV2, the J gene TRBJ1-2, with a tentative D call TRBD1 (6 bases). The CDR3 extends over 17 amino acids. The V end was cut by 1 base, the J end by 8 bases, with 23 bases between. Germline assignment: CDR1 SNHLY and CDR2 FYNNEI. CDR3 sequence: CASSEDRTVEGSRGYTF. Here the CDR3 DNA reads TGTGCCAGCAGTGAAGACCGGACAGTTGAGGGGTCACGCGGCTACACCTTC.